This entry is about one T cell receptor beta chain. The antigen remains undetermined. The assay was immunoSEQ multiplex PCR, and TCRdb's table has in-frame clones only and misses some. The table lists some 130,000 clones, 85% to 90% of them singletons. This entry belongs to a study of PD-1 blockade in mismatch repair-deficient tumors. Overall study: Patients had fewer than 15 mismatch repair-deficient cancer types and were previously treated and progressing.

The ends lost 5 bases at V and 2 bases at J; junction bases unmatched: 5. CDR3 length: 15 amino acids. Germline CDR1 reads WNHNN; CDR2 reads SYGVQD (reference sequence). Study findings and constraints: Rapid post-treatment expansion, then contraction, generally preceding radiologic response, marked tumor-resident clones.

TCR sequencing covered a few patients who responded to pembrolizumab. The sequence was obtained from an adult with mismatch repair-deficient cancer. Sequences were derived from peripheral blood, sampled 72 weeks after starting pembrolizumab. V usage is TRBV10-1 and J usage is TRBJ2-7, with 11 bases lining up with TRBD2. The CDR3 DNA follows: TGCGCCAGCAGTCGGACTAGCGGGTTTCCCTACGAGCAGTACTTC. Translated, it gives CASSRTSGFPYEQYF.